A single sample gave rise to the 30 T cell receptor beta chains below, sequenced in a study of cytomegalovirus exposure and HLA in healthy donors. Amplification used 60 Vbeta primers and 13 Jbeta primers. Libraries were prepared by immunoSEQ multiplex PCR; TCRdb keeps only in-frame clonotypes and omits some of them. This sample has some 140,000 clones; just under 80% occur once, and the top ten carry 1.1%. Source material: PBMCs. The receptor source for this set is a male donor in good health and CMV-seronegative.

V usage is TRBV19 and J usage is TRBJ2-7; 9 positions agree with TRBD1. Looked up from germline, CDR1 is LNHDA and CDR2 is SQIVND (reference sequence). This CDR3 region has 16 residues. V lost 4 bases, J lost 1 base, and 8 bases stayed unmatched. CDR3 sequence reads: CASSTLRQGESYEQYF. The CDR3 nucleotides read TGTGCCAGTAGTACGTTAAGACAGGGGGAGTCCTACGAGCAGTACTTC. Together with reference TRBV19 and TRBJ2-7, the CDR3 gives the full variable domain: DGGITQSPKYLFRKEGQNVTLSCEQNLNHDAMYWYRQDPGQGLRLIYYSQIVNDFQKGDIAEGYSVSREKKESFPLTVTSAQKNPTAFYLCASSTLRQGESYEQYFGPGTRLTVT.

The chain is built from TRBV4-2 and TRBJ2-2; 16 bases line up with TRBD2. The CDR3 totals 18 residues. V lost 2 bases and J lost 5; bases outside the gene matches: 5. The germline CDR1 and CDR2 sequences are LGHNA and YNFKEQ. CDR3 DNA sequence: TGTGCCAGCAGCCAACCGGGACTAGCGGGGGGGAGGACCGGGGAGCTGTTTTTT. Translating it yields CASSQPGLAGGRTGELFF.

The chain carries TRBV5-5 and TRBJ2-5, with 7 bases aligning to TRBD1. This CDR3 comprises 16 residues. Germline V CDR1 and CDR2: SGHKS, YYEKEE (reference sequence). J gave up 5 bases and V 0 bases, and 10 bases lay outside the gene matches. The CDR3 sequence is CASSLEGARAPETQYF. Here the CDR3 DNA reads TGTGCCAGCAGCTTGGAGGGGGCACGCGCCCCGGAGACCCAGTACTTC.

The genes are TRBV29-1 and TRBJ1-1; D unclear. Trimming took 6 bases from V and 1 from J, leaving 12 bases between them. The CDR3 totals 13 residues. Germline CDR1 SQVTM, CDR2 ANQGSEA. CDR3 DNA sequence: TGCAGCGTCCTCGGACTGAGGAACACTGAAGCTTTCTTT. Protein: CSVLGLRNTEAFF. The full variable domain, its missing parts supplied by reference TRBV29-1 and TRBJ1-1, is SAVISQKPSRDICQRGTSLTIQCQVDSQVTMMFWYRQQPGQSLTLIATANQGSEATYESGFVIDKFPISRPNLTFSTLTVSNMSPEDSSIYLCSVLGLRNTEAFFGQGTRLTVV.

V is TRBV19 and J is TRBJ2-5; TRBD1 aligns across 7 bases. Trimming at V came to 1 base and at J to 4 bases, leaving 3 bases not matched to a gene. CDR1 and CDR2 (germline): LNHDA, SQIVND (reference sequence). This CDR3 region has 14 residues. The CDR3 region has the DNA TGTGCCAGTAGTATAGTATGGACAGGAGAGACCCAGTACTTC. Translating it yields CASSIVWTGETQYF.

For this clone: Distinct nucleotide sequences in the sample also encode this CDR3. The rearrangement joins TRBV2 to TRBJ1-5; possible D gene TRBD1, 6 bases. V was clipped by 5 bases and J by 4 bases, with 9 bases between them. Germline V lookup: CDR1 SNHLY, CDR2 FYNNEI. CDR3 length equals 13 residues. This CDR3 reads CASSRDRNQPQHF. CDR3 sequence (DNA): TGTGCCAGCAGTAGAGACAGGAATCAGCCCCAGCATTTT.

The chain carries TRBV27 and TRBJ2-3; 8 bases align to TRBD1. The germline V gene encodes CDR1 MNHEY and CDR2 SMNVEV (reference sequence). V was pared by 1 base and J by 2 bases, with 5 bases of the junction left unmatched. CDR3 size: 16 residues. The CDR3 loop reads CASSLFRTGTTDTQYF. For the CDR3, the DNA is TGTGCCAGCAGTTTATTCCGGACAGGGACCACAGATACGCAGTATTTT.

V gene TRBV9 combines with J gene TRBJ1-3; 9 bases match TRBD1. In germline, CDR1 is SGDLS, CDR2 YYNGEE. The ends lost 5 bases at V and 3 bases at J; junction bases unmatched: 6. This CDR3 has 15 residues. The CDR3 is CASSPTGGFGNTIYF. The DNA of the CDR3 is TGTGCCAGCAGTCCCACAGGGGGCTTTGGAAACACCATATATTTT.

The chain employs TRBV4-3 and TRBJ2-7; no firm D call. CDR3 length equals 10 residues. Germline V CDR1 and CDR2: LGHNA, YSLEER. Trimming removed 10 bases from V and 4 bases from J, with 8 bases in between. The CDR3 reads CAITGYEQYF. CDR3 coding DNA: TGCGCCATCACGGGTTACGAGCAGTACTTC.

This clone was recorded a few times. The chain is built from TRBV25-1 and TRBJ1-4, with D perhaps TRBD1 (6 bases). The CDR3 consists of 15 residues. Germline V gives CDR1 MGHDK, CDR2 SYGVNS. The ends were cut back, 4 bases at V and 0 bases at J, with 9 bases in the middle. This CDR3 reads CASSVRTATNEKLFF. The CDR3 DNA sequence: TGTGCCAGCAGTGTCCGGACAGCAACTAATGAAAAACTGTTTTTT.

This clone was seen a handful of times. For the CDR3, the DNA is TGTGCCAGCAATCGTCAGACAGCCGTGAACACTGAAGCTTTCTTT. As protein: CASNRQTAVNTEAFF. The chain carries TRBV9 and TRBJ1-1; the D gene is possibly TRBD1 (5 bases). CDR1 and CDR2 from the germline V gene are SGDLS and YYNGEE. The length of the CDR3 is 15 residues. V lost 6 bases and J lost 0, with 15 bases in between.

This chain links TRBV6-5 with TRBJ2-1; TRBD1 matches at 7 bases. Germline V CDR1 and CDR2: MNHEY, SVGAGI. J was trimmed by 2 bases and V by 5 bases; bases with no gene match: 3. CDR3 length: 14 amino acids. DNA for the CDR3: TGTGCCAGCAGTCACAGGGGCGCCTACAATGAGCAGTTCTTC. This translates into CASSHRGAYNEQFF.

The rearrangement links TRBV19 to TRBJ1-1; a weak D match, TRBD1 (5 bases). Trimming cost V 6 bases and J 9 bases, with 17 bases left between them. The CDR3 covers 13 residues. Germline V gene sequence: CDR1 LNHDA, CDR2 SQIVND (reference sequence). CDR3 protein: CASSPGLTAQAFF. The CDR3 DNA sequence: TGTGCCAGTAGCCCGGGTTTGACAGCCCAAGCTTTCTTT.

The chain combines TRBV2 with TRBJ2-7; 8 nucleotides line up with TRBD2. CDR3 length: 15 amino acids. J was trimmed by 7 bases and V by 5 bases; bases with no gene match: 13. The germline gives CDR1 SNHLY, CDR2 FYNNEI. The CDR3 protein is CASSTRQPREGEQYF. CDR3 bases: TGTGCCAGCAGTACACGGCAGCCTCGGGAGGGGGAGCAGTACTTC. Together with reference TRBV2 and TRBJ2-7, the CDR3 gives the full variable domain: EPEVTQTPSHQVTQMGQEVILRCVPISNHLYFYWYRQILGQKVEFLVSFYNNEISEKSEIFDDQFSVERPDGSNFTLKIRSTKLEDSAMYFCASSTRQPREGEQYFGPGTRLTVT.

This sequence joins TRBV7-9 and TRBJ1-4; TRBD1 aligns across 9 bases. V lost 1 base and J lost 8; bases outside the gene matches: 5. The CDR3 runs to 15 residues. Germline assignment: CDR1 SEHNR and CDR2 FQNEAQ (reference sequence). The CDR3 DNA is TGTGCCAGCAGCTTAGGGGACAGGGTTCGGGAAAAACTGTTTTTT. Translation: CASSLGDRVREKLFF. Filled out from reference TRBV7-9 and TRBJ1-4, the complete variable domain reads DTGVSQNPRHKITKRGQNVTFRCDPISEHNRLYWYRQTLGQGPEFLTYFQNEAQLEKSRLLSDRFSAERPKGSFSTLEIQRTEQGDSAMYLCASSLGDRVREKLFFGSGTQLSVL.

The V and J genes are TRBV5-1 and TRBJ2-1; D is possibly TRBD1 (5 bases). There are 15 residues in the CDR3. Germline V lookup: CDR1 SGHRS, CDR2 YFSETQ. V gave up 3 bases and J gave up 4 bases, with 14 bases separating them. CDR3 loop: CASSSGRAPYNEQFF. CDR3 bases: TGCGCCAGCAGCTCGGGCAGGGCCCCGTACAATGAGCAGTTCTTC.

The chain uses TRBV15 and TRBJ2-7; 8 bases are shared with TRBD2. Germline V lookup: CDR1 LNHNV, CDR2 YYDKDF (reference sequence). The CDR3 extends over 16 amino acids. V shed 1 base and J 4 bases; nucleotides not matched to a gene: 9. CDR3 coding DNA: TGTGCCACCAGCAGAGGGCGGGGGGCGTATCAGTACGAGCAGTACTTC. This translates into CATSRGRGAYQYEQYF.

The count of this clone is one. The chain carries TRBV6-5 and TRBJ2-1, with D uncertain. Trimming shortened V by 5 bases and J by 5 bases, and 4 bases separated the two germline ends. Germline V gene lookup returns CDR1 MNHEY and CDR2 SVGAGI. This CDR3 comprises 11 residues. The CDR3 loop reads CASSRDNEQFF. CDR3 nucleotides: TGTGCCAGCAGTCGCGACAATGAGCAGTTCTTC.

V is TRBV5-1 and J is TRBJ1-6, with TRBD1 matching over 9 bases. The CDR3 totals 15 residues. Per germline, CDR1 SGHRS and CDR2 YFSETQ. The J segment lost 8 bases and the V segment lost 3 bases, leaving 6 bases of the junction unmatched. CDR3 coding DNA: TGCGCCAGCAGCTCAACAGGGGGCTTTGATTCACCCCTCCACTTT. Its translation is CASSSTGGFDSPLHF.

There are a few counts of this clone. This CDR3 is also generated by other DNA sequences in the sample. The J gene is TRBJ1-4, the V gene TRBV5-1, with 7 bases that match TRBD1. J lost 4 bases, V lost 0 bases, and 0 bases had no gene match. The CDR3 runs 14 residues. Germline V gene sequence: CDR1 SGHRS, CDR2 YFSETQ. CDR3 in amino acids: CASSLGQGNEKLFF. CDR3 DNA: TGCGCCAGCAGCTTGGGACAGGGTAATGAAAAACTGTTTTTT.

The rearrangement joins TRBV14 to TRBJ2-2; D perhaps matches TRBD2 (6 bases). CDR3 size: 15 residues. The V and J ends lost 3 bases and 3 bases respectively, with 11 bases between them. Germline V gene lookup returns CDR1 SGHDN and CDR2 FVKESK. The CDR3 loop is CASSHSSGYTGELFF. CDR3 nucleotide sequence: TGTGCCAGCAGCCACAGTAGCGGATACACCGGGGAGCTGTTTTTT.

This chain links TRBV19 with TRBJ2-7, with D possibly being TRBD1 (6 bases). The CDR3 is made up of 15 amino acids. Per germline, CDR1 LNHDA and CDR2 SQIVND (reference sequence). Trimming pared 3 bases from V and 2 bases from J, leaving 14 bases between. CDR3 loop: CASSITGHTTYEQYF. CDR3 nucleotides: TGTGCCAGTAGTATCACGGGACATACGACCTACGAGCAGTACTTC.

V and J are TRBV2 and TRBJ2-1; TRBD2 is a possible D gene (5 bases). CDR3 length equals 14 residues. Germline CDR1 reads SNHLY; CDR2 reads FYNNEI. Trimming stripped 4 bases from V and 0 bases from J, with 7 bases between. CDR3 protein: CASSASFSYNEQFF. CDR3 DNA sequence: TGTGCCAGCAGTGCTAGCTTCTCCTACAATGAGCAGTTCTTC.

This chain joins TRBV7-9 and TRBJ1-5; D is unresolved. Germline CDR1 and CDR2: SEHNR and FQNEAQ (reference sequence). This CDR3 spans 12 amino acids. Trimming stripped 5 bases from V and 4 bases from J, with 6 bases between. The CDR3: CASSPNNQPQHF. The CDR3 nucleotides are TGTGCCAGCAGCCCCAATAATCAGCCCCAGCATTTT.

This clone showed up just once. The rearrangement uses TRBV7-2 and TRBJ2-7, with TRBD1 identical over 7 bases. CDR3 length: 15 amino acids. From germline, CDR1 is SGHTA and CDR2 FQGNSA. V lost 4 bases to trimming and J lost 2 bases; unmatched junction nucleotides: 8. CDR3 region: CASSSSLGQTYEQYF. The CDR3 DNA sequence: TGTGCCAGCAGCTCGTCGCTGGGACAGACCTACGAGCAGTACTTC.

The sample holds a few counts of this clone. The J gene is TRBJ2-7, the V gene TRBV10-3, with TRBD1 as a possible D gene (5 bases). This CDR3 contains 13 residues. With 6 bases removed from V and 5 bases from J, the gap between germline ends came to 14 bases. Germline CDR1 ENHRY, CDR2 SYGVKD. The CDR3 is CAIRWQGDHEQYF. In DNA, the CDR3 is TGTGCCATCAGATGGCAGGGCGACCACGAGCAGTACTTC.

DNA for the CDR3: TGTGCCAGCAGCGTTGCTATAGGCACAGATACGCAGTATTTT. This codes for CASSVAIGTDTQYF. This chain joins TRBV9 and TRBJ2-3; D gene uncertain. This CDR3 spans 14 amino acids. From germline, CDR1 is SGDLS and CDR2 YYNGEE. Trimming removed 2 bases from V and 1 base from J, with 8 bases in between.

V and J are TRBV5-8 and TRBJ2-7; a possible D gene is TRBD2 (5 bases). CDR3 length: 14 amino acids. The germline V and J ends were trimmed by 4 bases and 0 bases, with 11 bases remaining between them. CDR1 SGHTS and CDR2 YDEGEE come from the germline V gene. This CDR3 is CASSPGLLSYEQYF. CDR3 DNA: TGTGCCAGCAGCCCCGGACTTCTCTCCTACGAGCAGTACTTC.

The rearrangement links TRBV11-2 to TRBJ1-4; D is possibly TRBD1 (6 bases). Deletions cut 5 bases from V and 4 bases from J, with 11 bases between. The CDR3 covers 14 residues. Per germline, CDR1 SGHAT and CDR2 FQNNGV. CDR3 protein: CASSPDRLNEKLFF. Written as DNA, the CDR3 is TGTGCCAGCAGCCCCGACAGGCTTAATGAAAAACTGTTTTTT.

This sequence joins TRBV7-8 and TRBJ2-7, with D tentatively TRBD2 (5 bases). The germline V and J ends were trimmed by 5 bases and 3 bases, with 11 bases remaining between them. CDR3 length: 13 amino acids. Germline loops: CDR1 SGHVS, CDR2 FQNEAQ. CDR3 bases: TGTGCCAGCAGCACCGTCGGAGGCTACGAGCAGTACTTC. Translating it yields CASSTVGGYEQYF.